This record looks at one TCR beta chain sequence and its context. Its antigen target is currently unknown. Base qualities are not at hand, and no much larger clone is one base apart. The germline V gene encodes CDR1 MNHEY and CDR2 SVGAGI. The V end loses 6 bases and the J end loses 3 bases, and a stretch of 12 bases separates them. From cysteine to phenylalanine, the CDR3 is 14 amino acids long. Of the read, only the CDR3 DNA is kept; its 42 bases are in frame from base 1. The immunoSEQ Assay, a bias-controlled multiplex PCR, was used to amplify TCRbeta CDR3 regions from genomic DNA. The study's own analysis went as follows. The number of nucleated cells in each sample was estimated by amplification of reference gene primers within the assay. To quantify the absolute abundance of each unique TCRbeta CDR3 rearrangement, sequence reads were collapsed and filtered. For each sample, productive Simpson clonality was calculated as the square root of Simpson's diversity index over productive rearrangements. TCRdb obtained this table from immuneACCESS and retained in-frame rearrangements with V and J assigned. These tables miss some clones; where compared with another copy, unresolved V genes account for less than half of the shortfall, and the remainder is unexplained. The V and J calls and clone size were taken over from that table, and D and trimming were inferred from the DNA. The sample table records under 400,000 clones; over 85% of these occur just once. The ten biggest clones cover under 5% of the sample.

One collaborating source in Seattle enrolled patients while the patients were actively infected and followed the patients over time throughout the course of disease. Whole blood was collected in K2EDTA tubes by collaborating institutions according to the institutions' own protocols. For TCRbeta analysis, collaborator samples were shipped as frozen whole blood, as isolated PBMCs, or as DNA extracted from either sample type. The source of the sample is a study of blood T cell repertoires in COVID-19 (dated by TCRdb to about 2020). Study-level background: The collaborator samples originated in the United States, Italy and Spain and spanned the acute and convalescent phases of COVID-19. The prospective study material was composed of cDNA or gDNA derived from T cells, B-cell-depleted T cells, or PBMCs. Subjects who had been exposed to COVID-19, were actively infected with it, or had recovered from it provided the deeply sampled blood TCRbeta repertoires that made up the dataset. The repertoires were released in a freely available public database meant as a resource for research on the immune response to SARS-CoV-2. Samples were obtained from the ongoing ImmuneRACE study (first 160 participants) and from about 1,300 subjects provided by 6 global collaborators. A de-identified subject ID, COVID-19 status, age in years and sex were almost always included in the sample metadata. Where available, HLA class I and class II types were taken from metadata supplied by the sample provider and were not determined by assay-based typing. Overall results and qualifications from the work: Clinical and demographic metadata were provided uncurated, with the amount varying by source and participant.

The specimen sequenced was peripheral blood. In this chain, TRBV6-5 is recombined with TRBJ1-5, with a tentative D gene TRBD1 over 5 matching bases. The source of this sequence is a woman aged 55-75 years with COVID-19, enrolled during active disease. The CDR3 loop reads CASSGTGPNQPQHF. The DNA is TGTGCCAGCAGCGGGACTGGGCCCAATCAGCCCCAGCATTTT.